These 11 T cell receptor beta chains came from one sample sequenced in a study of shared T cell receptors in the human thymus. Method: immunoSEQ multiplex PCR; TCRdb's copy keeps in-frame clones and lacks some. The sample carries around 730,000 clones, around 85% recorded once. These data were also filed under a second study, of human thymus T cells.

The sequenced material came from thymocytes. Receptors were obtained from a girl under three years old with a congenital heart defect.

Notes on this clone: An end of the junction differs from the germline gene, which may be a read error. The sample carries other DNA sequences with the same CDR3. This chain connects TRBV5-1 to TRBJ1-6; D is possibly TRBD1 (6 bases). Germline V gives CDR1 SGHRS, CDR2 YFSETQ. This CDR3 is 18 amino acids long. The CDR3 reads CASSFGTIWDSYNSPLHF. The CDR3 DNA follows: TGCGCCAGCAGCTTCGGGACAATCTGGGATTCCTATAATTCCCCCCTCCACTTT.

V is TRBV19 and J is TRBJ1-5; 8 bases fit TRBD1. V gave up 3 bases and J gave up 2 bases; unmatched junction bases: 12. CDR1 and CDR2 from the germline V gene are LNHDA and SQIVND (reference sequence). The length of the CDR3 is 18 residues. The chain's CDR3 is CASSIGDTGGEGNQPQHF. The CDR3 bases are TGTGCCAGTAGTATCGGGGACACAGGGGGAGAGGGCAATCAGCCCCAGCATTTT.

CDR3 bases: TGTGCCAGCAGTACGGGACTAGATTCCAATGAGCAGTTCTTC. This translates into CASSTGLDSNEQFF. This chain links TRBV27 with TRBJ2-1; 8 bases are a match to TRBD2. Germline V gives CDR1 MNHEY, CDR2 SMNVEV (reference sequence). Trimming removed 5 bases from V and 6 bases from J; junction bases left unmatched: 6. The CDR3 has 14 amino acids.

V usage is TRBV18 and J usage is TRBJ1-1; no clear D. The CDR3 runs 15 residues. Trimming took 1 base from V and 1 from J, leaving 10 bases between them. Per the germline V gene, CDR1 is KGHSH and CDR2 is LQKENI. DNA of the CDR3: TGTGCCAGCTCACCACGGTCCGGTCAGAACACTGAAGCTTTCTTT. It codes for CASSPRSGQNTEAFF.

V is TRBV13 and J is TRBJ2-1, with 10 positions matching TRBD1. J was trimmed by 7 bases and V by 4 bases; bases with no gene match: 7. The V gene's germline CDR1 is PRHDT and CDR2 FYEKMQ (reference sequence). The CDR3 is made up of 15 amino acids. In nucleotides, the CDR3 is TGTGCCAGCAGCTCCCCGGGACAGGGGATTAATGAGCAGTTCTTC. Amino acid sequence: CASSSPGQGINEQFF.

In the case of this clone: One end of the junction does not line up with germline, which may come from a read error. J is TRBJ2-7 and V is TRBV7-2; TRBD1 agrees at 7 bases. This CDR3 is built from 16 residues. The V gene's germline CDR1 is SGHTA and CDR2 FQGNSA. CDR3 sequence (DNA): TGTGCCAGCACCTTATCCCCCGGGACAGCGGTATACGAGCAGTACTTC. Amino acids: CASTLSPGTAVYEQYF.

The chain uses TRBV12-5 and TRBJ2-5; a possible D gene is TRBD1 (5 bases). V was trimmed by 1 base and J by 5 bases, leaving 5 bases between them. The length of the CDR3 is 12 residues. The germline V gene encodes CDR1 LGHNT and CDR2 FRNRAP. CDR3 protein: CASGLAGETQYF. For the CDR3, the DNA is TGTGCTAGTGGTTTGGCAGGGGAGACCCAGTACTTC.

CDR3 nucleotide sequence: TGCAGCGTTGAGTGGGCCTCAACCCCTGGAAACACCATATATTTT. Residues: CSVEWASTPGNTIYF. The chain joins TRBV29-1 to TRBJ1-3; D remains unclear. Trimming shortened V by 3 bases and J by 2 bases, and 14 bases separated the two germline ends. The germline V gene encodes CDR1 SQVTM and CDR2 ANQGSEA. This CDR3 is 15 amino acids long.

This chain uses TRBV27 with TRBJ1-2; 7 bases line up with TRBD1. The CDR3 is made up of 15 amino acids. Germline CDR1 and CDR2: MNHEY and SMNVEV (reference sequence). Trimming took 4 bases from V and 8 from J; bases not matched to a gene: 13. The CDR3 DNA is TGTGCCAGCAGTTCAGGAATTAGTACAGGGGCGGGCTACACCTTC. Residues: CASSSGISTGAGYTF.

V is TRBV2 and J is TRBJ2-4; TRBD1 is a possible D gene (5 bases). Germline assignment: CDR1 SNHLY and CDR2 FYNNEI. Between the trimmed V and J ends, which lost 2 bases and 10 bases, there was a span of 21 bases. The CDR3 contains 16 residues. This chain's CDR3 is CASSEPGTGKFRIQYF. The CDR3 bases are TGTGCCAGCAGTGAACCCGGAACAGGAAAGTTCCGAATTCAGTACTTC.

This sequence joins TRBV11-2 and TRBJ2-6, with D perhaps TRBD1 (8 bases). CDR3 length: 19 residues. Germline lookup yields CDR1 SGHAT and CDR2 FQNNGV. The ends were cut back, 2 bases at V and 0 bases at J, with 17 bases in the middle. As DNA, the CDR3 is TGTGCCAGCAGCTTATTACAGGGGGGGGACTTCTCTGGGGCCAACGTCCTGACTTTC. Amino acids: CASSLLQGGDFSGANVLTF.